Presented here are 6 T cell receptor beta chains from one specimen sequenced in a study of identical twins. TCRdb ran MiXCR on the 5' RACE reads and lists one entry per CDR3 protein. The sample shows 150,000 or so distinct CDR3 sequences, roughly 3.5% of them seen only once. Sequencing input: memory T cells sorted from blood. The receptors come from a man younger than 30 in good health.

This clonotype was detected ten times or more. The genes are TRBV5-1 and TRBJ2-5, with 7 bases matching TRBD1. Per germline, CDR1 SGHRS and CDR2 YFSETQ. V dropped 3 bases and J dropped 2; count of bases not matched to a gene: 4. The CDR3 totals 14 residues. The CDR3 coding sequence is TGCGCCAGCAGCTCGGGACAGATACAAGAGACCCAGTACTTC. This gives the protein CASSSGQIQETQYF.

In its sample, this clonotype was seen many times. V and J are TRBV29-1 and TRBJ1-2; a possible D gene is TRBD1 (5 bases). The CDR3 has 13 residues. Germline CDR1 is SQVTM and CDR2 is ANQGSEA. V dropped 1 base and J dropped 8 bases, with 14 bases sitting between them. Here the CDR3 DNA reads TGCAGCGTTGAAGTTCACCGAGGGACCGGCTACACCTTC. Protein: CSVEVHRGTGYTF.

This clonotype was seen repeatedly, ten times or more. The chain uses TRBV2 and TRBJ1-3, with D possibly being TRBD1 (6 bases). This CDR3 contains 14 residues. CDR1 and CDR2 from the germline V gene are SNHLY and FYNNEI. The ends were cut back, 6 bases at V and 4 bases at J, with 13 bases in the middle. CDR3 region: CASSKQGLGNTIYF. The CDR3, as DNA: TGTGCCAGCAGCAAACAGGGCCTCGGAAACACCATATATTTT.

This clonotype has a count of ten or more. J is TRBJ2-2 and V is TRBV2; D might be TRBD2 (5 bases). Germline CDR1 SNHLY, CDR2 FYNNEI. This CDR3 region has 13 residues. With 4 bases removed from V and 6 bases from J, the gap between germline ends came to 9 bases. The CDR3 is CASSGGAAGELFF. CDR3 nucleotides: TGTGCCAGCAGTGGGGGAGCCGCCGGGGAGCTGTTTTTT.

The CDR3 loop reads CASSLPIGSNTGELFF. DNA for the CDR3: TGTGCCAGCTCACTACCGATAGGGAGTAACACCGGGGAGCTGTTTTTT. The V call is TRBV18, the J call TRBJ2-2; TRBD2 is a possible D gene (5 bases). Germline V gives CDR1 KGHSH, CDR2 LQKENI. V was pared by 4 bases and J by 2 bases, with 14 bases between. CDR3 size: 16 residues. The whole variable domain, filled in from reference TRBV18 and TRBJ2-2, reads NAGVMQNPRHLVRRRGQEARLRCSPMKGHSHVYWYRQLPEEGLKFMVYLQKENIIDESGMPKERFSAEFPKEGPSILRIQQVVRGDSAAYFCASSLPIGSNTGELFFGEGSRLTVL.

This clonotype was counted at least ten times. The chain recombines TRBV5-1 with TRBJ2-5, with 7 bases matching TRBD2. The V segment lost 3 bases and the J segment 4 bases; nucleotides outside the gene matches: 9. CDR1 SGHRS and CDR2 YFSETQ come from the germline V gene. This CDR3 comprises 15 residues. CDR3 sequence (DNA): TGCGCCAGCAGCTCGGTGGGAGGGCCGGGAGAGACCCAGTACTTC. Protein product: CASSSVGGPGETQYF.